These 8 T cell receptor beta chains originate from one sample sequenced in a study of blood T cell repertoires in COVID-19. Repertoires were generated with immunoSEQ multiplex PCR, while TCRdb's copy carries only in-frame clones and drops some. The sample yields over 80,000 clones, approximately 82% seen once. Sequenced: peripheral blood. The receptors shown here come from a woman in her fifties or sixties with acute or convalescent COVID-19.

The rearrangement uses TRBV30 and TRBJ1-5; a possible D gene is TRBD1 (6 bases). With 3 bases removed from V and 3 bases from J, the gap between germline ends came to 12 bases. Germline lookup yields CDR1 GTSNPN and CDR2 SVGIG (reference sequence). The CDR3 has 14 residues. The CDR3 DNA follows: TGTGCCTGGAGCGCAGGGGCCCCCAATCAGCCCCAGCATTTT. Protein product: CAWSAGAPNQPQHF.

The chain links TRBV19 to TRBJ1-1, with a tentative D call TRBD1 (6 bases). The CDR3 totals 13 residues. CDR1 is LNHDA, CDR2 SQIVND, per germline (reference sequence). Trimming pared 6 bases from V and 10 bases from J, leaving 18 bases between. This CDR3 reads CASSIWRGGTAFF. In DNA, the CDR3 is TGTGCCAGTAGCATATGGCGGGGGGGCACAGCTTTCTTT. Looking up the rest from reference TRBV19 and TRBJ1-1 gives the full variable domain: DGGITQSPKYLFRKEGQNVTLSCEQNLNHDAMYWYRQDPGQGLRLIYYSQIVNDFQKGDIAEGYSVSREKKESFPLTVTSAQKNPTAFYLCASSIWRGGTAFFGQGTRLTVV.

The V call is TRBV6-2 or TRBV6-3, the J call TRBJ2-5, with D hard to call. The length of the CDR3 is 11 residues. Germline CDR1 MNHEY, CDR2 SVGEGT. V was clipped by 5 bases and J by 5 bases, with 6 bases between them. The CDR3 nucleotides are TGTGCCAGCAGTGTCGGGGAGACCCAGTACTTC. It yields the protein CASSVGETQYF.

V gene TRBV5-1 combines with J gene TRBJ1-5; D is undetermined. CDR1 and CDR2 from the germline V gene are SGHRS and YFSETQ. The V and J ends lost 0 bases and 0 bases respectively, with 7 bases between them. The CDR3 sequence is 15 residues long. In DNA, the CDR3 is TGCGCCAGCAGCTTGGGGACTTATAGCAATCAGCCCCAGCATTTT. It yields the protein CASSLGTYSNQPQHF.

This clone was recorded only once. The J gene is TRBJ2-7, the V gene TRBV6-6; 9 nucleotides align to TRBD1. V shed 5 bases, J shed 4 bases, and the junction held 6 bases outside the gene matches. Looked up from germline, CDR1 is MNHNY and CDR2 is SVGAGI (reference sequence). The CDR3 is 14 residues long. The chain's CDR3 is CASSGGQGRYEQYF. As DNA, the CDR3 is TGTGCCAGCAGTGGGGGACAGGGTAGGTACGAGCAGTACTTC.

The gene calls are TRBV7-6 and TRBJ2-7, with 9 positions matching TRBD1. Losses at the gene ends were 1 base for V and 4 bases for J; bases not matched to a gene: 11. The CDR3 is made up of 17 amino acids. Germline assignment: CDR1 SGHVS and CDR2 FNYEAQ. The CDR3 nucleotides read TGTGCCAGCAGCTTAGAGCGACAGGGGGTGGGTACTTACGAGCAGTACTTC. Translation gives CASSLERQGVGTYEQYF. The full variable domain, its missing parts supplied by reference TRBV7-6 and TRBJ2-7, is GAGVSQSPRYKVTKRGQDVALRCDPISGHVSLYWYRQALGQGPEFLTYFNYEAQQDKSGLPNDRFSAERPEGSISTLTIQRTEQRDSAMYRCASSLERQGVGTYEQYFGPGTRLTVT.

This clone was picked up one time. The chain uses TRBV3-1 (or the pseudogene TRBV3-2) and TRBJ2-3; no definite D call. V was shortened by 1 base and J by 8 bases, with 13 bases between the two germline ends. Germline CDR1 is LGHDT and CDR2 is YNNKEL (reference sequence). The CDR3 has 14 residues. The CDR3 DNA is TGTGCCAGCAGCCAAGCCAGAGGCCTAAGTACGCAGTATTTT. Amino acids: CASSQARGLSTQYF.

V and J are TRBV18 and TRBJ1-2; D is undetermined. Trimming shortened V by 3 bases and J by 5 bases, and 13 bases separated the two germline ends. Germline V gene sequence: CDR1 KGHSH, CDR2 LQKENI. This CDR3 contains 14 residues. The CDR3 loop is CASSPTASNYGYTF. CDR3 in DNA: TGTGCCAGCTCACCTACAGCCTCAAATTATGGCTACACCTTC.